Listed here is a single TCR beta chain. These data are taken from a study of blood T cell repertoires in COVID-19. Measured with immunoSEQ multiplex PCR; TCRdb has only the in-frame clones, and not every one. The sample consists of 370,000 or so clones, around 84% of them appearing once. Material: peripheral blood. This clonotype was sampled from a human donor with acute or convalescent COVID-19. The donor label of this sample is uncertain.

In DNA, the CDR3 is TGTGCCACCACACAGGGGGCAACGGGAGAGACCCAGTACTTC. This translates into CATTQGATGETQYF. The rearrangement joins TRBV19 to TRBJ2-5; 9 positions match TRBD1. Germline values: CDR1 LNHDA, CDR2 SQIVND (reference sequence). This CDR3 has 14 amino acids. J lost 4 bases, V lost 10 bases, and 10 bases had no gene match.